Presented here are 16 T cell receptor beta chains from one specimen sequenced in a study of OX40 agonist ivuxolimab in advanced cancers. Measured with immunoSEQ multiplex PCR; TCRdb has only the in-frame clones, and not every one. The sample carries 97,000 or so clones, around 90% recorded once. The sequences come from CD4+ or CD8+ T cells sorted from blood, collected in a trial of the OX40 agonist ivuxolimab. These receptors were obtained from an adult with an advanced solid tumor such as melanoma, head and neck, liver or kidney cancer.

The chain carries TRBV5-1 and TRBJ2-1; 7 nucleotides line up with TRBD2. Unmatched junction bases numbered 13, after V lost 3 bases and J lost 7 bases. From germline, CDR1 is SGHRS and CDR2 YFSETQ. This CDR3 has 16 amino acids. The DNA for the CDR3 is TGCGCCAGCAGCTCAGGACTCAGCGGGGCCTCTAATGAGCAGTTCTTC. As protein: CASSSGLSGASNEQFF. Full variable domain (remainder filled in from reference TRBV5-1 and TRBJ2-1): KAGVTQTPRYLIKTRGQQVTLSCSPISGHRSVSWYQQTPGQGLQFLFEYFSETQRNKGNFPGRFSGRQFSNSRSEMNVSTLELGDSALYLCASSSGLSGASNEQFFGPGTRLTVL.

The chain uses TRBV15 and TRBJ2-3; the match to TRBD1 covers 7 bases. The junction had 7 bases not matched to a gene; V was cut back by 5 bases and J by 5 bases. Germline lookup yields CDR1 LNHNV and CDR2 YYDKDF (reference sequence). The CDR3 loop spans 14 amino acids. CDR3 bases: TGTGCCACCAGCGACCAGGGGGTCTTAGATACGCAGTATTTT. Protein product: CATSDQGVLDTQYF.

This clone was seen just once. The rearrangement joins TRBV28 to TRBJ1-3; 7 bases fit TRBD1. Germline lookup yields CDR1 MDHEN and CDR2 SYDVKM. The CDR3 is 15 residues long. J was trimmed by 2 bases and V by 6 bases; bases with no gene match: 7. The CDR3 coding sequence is TGTGCCAGCAGCTCCGGGGGACAGACTGGAAACACCATATATTTT. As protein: CASSSGGQTGNTIYF.

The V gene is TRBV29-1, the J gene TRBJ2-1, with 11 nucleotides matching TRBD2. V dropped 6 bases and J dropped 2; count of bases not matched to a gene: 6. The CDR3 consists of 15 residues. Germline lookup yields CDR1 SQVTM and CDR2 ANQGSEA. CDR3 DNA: TGCAGCGTAGCCATGACTAGCGGGGCCTACAATGAGCAGTTCTTC. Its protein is CSVAMTSGAYNEQFF.

As DNA, the CDR3 is TGCGCCAGCAGCCAAACAAGGGGTCAGGGGAGCAATCAGCCCCAGCATTTT. This translates into CASSQTRGQGSNQPQHF. The chain couples TRBV4-1 to TRBJ1-5; D might be TRBD1 (6 bases). Trimming took off 2 bases at V and 1 base at J, with 15 bases between the two ends. From germline, CDR1 is MGHRA and CDR2 YSYEKL. This CDR3 is built from 17 residues.

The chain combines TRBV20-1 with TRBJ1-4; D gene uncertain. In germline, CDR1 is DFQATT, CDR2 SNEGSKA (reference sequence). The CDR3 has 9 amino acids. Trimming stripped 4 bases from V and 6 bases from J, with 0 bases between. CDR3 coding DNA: TGCAGTGCTAATGAAAAACTGTTTTTT. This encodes CSANEKLFF.

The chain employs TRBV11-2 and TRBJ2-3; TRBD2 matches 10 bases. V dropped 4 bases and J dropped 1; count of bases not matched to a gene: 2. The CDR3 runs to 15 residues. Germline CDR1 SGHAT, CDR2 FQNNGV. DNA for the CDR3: TGTGCCAGCAGCTCTAGCGGGAGTGGCACAGATACGCAGTATTTT. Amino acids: CASSSSGSGTDTQYF.

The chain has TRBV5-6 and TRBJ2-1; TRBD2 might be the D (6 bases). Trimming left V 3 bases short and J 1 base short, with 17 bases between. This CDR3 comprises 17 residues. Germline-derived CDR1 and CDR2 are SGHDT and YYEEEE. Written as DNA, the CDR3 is TGTGCCAGCAGCTCCCCACGGTCGGGAGTTTCCTACAATGAGCAGTTCTTC. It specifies CASSSPRSGVSYNEQFF.

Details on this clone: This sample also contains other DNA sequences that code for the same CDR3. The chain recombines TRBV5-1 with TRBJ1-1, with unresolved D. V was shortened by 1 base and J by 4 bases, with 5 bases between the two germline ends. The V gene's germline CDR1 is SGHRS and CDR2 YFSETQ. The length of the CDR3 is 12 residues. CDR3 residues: CASSLPGTEAFF. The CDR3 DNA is TGCGCCAGCAGCTTGCCAGGCACTGAAGCTTTCTTT.

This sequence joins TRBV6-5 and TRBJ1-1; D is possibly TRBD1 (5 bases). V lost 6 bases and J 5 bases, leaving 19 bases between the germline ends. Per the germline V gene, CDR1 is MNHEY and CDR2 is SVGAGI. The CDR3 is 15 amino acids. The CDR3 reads CASRSQSGIRTEAFF. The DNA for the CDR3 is TGTGCCAGCAGGTCACAATCAGGGATTAGGACTGAAGCTTTCTTT.

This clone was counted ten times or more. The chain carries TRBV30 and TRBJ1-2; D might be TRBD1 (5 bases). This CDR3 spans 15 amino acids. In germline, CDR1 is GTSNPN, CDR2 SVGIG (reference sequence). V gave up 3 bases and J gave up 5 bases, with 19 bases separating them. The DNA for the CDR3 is TGTGCCTGGAGCCCGGGGCCTACTAGTCCTTATGGCTACACCTTC. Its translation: CAWSPGPTSPYGYTF.

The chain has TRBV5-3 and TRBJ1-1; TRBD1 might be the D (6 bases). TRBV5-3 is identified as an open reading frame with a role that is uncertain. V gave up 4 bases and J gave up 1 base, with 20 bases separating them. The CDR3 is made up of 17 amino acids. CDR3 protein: CARSPEPWTVANTEAFF. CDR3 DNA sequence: TGTGCCAGAAGCCCGGAACCCTGGACAGTCGCGAACACTGAAGCTTTCTTT.

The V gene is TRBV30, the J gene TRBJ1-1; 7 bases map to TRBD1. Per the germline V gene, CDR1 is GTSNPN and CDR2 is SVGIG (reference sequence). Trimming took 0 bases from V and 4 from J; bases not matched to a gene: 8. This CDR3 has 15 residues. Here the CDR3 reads CAWSVNGAGGTEAFF. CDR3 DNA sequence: TGTGCCTGGAGTGTAAACGGGGCAGGGGGCACTGAAGCTTTCTTT.

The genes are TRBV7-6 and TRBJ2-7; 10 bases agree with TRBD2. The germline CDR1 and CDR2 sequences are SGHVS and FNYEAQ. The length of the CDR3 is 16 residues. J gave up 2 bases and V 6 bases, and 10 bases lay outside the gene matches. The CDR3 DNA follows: TGTGCCAGCAGTCCTAGGCTAGCGGGAGCCCCCTACGAGCAGTACTTC. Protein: CASSPRLAGAPYEQYF. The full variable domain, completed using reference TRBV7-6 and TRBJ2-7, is GAGVSQSPRYKVTKRGQDVALRCDPISGHVSLYWYRQALGQGPEFLTYFNYEAQQDKSGLPNDRFSAERPEGSISTLTIQRTEQRDSAMYRCASSPRLAGAPYEQYFGPGTRLTVT.

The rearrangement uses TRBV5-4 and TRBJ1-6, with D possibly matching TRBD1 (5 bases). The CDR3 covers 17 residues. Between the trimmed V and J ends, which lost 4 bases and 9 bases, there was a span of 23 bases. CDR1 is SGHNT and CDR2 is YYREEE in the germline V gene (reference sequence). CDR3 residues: CASSRDWSGAMGSPLHF. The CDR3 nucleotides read TGTGCCAGCAGCCGAGACTGGAGTGGGGCGATGGGTTCACCCCTCCACTTT.

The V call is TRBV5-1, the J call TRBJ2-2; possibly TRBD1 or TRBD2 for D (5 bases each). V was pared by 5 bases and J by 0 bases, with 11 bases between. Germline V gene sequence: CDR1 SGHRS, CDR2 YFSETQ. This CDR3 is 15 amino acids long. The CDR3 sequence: CASSYGTSNTGELFF. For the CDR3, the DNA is TGCGCCAGCAGTTACGGGACGTCGAACACCGGGGAGCTGTTTTTT.